This T cell receptor beta chain was sequenced for a study of cytomegalovirus exposure and HLA in healthy donors. Germline V gene sequence: CDR1 SGHDT, CDR2 YYEEEE. The CDR3 has 13 residues. V was pared by 1 base and J by 3 bases, with 6 bases between. As regards this clone: Antigen specificity is unknown.

Study results and limitations: First-cohort TCR clusters tended to co-occur in the 90 to 150 validation repertoires, a later analysis found. TCR beta chains numbering roughly 150 were designated cytomegalovirus-associated. As was reported, the classifier diagnosed cytomegalovirus status with high specificity and sensitivity. CMV antigen specificity of a few CMV-associated chains was confirmed in vitro.

Data came from immunoSEQ multiplex PCR; TCRdb stores just in-frame clones and leaves some out. In the table there are around 130,000 clones, around nine tenths of which are singletons. The chain is built from TRBV5-6 and TRBJ2-3; D gene ambiguous. Material for sequencing was PBMCs. The TCR was taken from a man aged 25-45 years in good health and CMV-seronegative. The CDR3: CASSLLGTDTQYF. CDR3 bases: TGTGCCAGCAGCTTGCTCGGGACAGATACGCAGTATTTT.